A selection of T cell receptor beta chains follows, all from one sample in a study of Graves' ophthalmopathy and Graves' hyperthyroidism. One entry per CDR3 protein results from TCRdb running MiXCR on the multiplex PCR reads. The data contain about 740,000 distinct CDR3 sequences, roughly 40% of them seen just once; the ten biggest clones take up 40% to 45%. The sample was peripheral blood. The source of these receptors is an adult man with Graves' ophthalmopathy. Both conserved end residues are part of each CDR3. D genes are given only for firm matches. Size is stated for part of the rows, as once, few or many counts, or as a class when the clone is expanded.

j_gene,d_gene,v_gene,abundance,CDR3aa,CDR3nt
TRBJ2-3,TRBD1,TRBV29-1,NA,CSVHRTGVGDRQYF,TGCAGCGTTCACAGGACAGGGGTGGGAGATAGGCAGTATTTT
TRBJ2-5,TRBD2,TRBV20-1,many,CSASSGGGETQYF,TGCAGTGCGAGTAGCGGGGGGGGGGAGACCCAGTACTTC
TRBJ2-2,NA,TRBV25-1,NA,CAWSVRTGELFF,TGTGCCTGGAGTGTACGGACCGGGGAGCTGTTTTTT
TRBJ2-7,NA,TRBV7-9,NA,CASSPGRGSSYEQYF,TGTGCCAGCAGCCCCGGACGGGGGAGCTCCTACGAGCAGTACTTC
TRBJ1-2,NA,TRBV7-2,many,CASSLGPLDGYTF,TGTGCCAGCAGCTTAGGACCTCTCGATGGCTACACCTTC
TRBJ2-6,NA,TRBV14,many,CASSRTYTGANVLTF,TGTGCCAGCAGCCGGACGTACACCGGGGCCAACGTCCTGACTTTC
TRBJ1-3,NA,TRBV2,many,CASSVQGSRNTIYF,TGTGCCAGCAGTGTCCAGGGGTCGAGAAACACCATATATTTT
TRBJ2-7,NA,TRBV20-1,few,CSARKIVTQTSYEQYF,TGCAGTGCTAGGAAGATCGTGACACAGACTTCCTACGAGCAGTACTTC
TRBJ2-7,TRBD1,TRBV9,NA,CASSQSGQGGQYF,TGTGCCAGCAGCCAAAGCGGACAGGGCGGGCAGTACTTC
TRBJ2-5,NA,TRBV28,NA,CASRMDREETQYF,TGTGCCAGCAGGATGGACAGAGAAGAGACCCAGTACTTC
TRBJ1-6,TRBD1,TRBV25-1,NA,CASISTGGSSPLHF,TGTGCCAGCATTTCGACAGGGGGTAGCTCACCCCTCCACTTT
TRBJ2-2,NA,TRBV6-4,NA,CASIGNTGELFF,TGTGCCAGCATAGGTAACACCGGGGAGCTGTTTTTT
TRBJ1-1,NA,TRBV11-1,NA,CASSSHYPTTEAFF,TGTGCCAGCAGCTCACATTACCCAACCACTGAAGCTTTCTTT
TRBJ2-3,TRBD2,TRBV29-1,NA,CSVAGTSPTDTQYF,TGCAGCGTTGCCGGGACTAGCCCCACAGATACGCAGTATTTT
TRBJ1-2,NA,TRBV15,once,CATSSPSKDYGYTF,TGTGCCACCAGCAGCCCCTCGAAGGACTATGGCTACACCTTC
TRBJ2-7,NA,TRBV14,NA,CASSQTDTLISYEQYF,TGTGCCAGCAGCCAGACCGACACCTTAATCTCCTACGAGCAGTACTTC
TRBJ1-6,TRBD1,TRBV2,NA,CASRADRNSPLHF,TGTGCCAGCAGGGCGGACAGGAATTCACCCCTCCACTTT
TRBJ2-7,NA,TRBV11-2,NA,CASSPIGLDTDYEQYF,TGTGCCAGCAGCCCGATAGGTTTGGACACTGACTACGAGCAGTACTTC
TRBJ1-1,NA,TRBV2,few,CASSRSRASNTEAFF,TGTGCCAGCAGTCGATCGCGGGCCTCGAACACTGAAGCTTTCTTT
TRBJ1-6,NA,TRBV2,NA,CASSPGHSNSPLHF,TGTGCCAGCAGCCCGGGACACAGTAATTCACCCCTCCACTTT
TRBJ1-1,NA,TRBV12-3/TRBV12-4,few,CASSPSGISQFTFF,TGTGCCAGCAGCCCGAGCGGGATCAGTCAATTCACTTTCTTT
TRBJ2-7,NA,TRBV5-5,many,CASSLRGILPYEQYF,TGTGCCAGCAGCTTGCGCGGAATCCTACCGTACGAGCAGTACTTC
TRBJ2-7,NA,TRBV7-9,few,CASSSSSPRTYEQYF,TGTGCCAGCAGCTCGTCTTCCCCCAGGACCTACGAGCAGTACTTC
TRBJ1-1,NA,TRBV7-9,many,CASRRTAGGNTEAFF,TGTGCCAGCAGACGGACCGCCGGCGGGAACACTGAAGCTTTCTTT
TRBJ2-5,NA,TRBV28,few,CASSLDRQNPTQYF,TGTGCCAGCAGTTTAGACCGACAGAATCCAACCCAGTACTTC
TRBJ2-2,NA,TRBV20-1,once,CSASVRGPGELFF,TGCAGTGCTAGCGTTCGGGGGCCCGGGGAGCTGTTTTTT
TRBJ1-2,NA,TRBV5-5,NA,CASRQRDYGYTF,TGTGCCAGCAGACAGCGGGACTATGGCTACACCTTC
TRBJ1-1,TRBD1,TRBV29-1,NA,CSVEGTGSTEAFF,TGCAGCGTTGAAGGGACAGGGAGCACTGAAGCTTTCTTT
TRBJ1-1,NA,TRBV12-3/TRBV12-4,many,CASSMTENTEAFF,TGTGCCAGCAGTATGACGGAGAACACTGAAGCTTTCTTT
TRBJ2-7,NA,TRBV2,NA,CASVGPPEYEQYF,TGTGCCAGCGTTGGCCCCCCTGAATACGAGCAGTACTTC
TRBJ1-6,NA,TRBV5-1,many,CASSLSGLNSPLHF,TGCGCCAGCAGCTTGTCTGGGTTAAATTCACCCCTCCACTTT
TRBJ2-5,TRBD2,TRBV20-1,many,CSARERGANQETQYF,TGCAGTGCTAGAGAGCGGGGGGCGAACCAAGAGACCCAGTACTTC
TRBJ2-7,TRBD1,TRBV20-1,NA,CSARQGAGTYEQYF,TGCAGTGCTAGACAGGGGGCGGGGACCTACGAGCAGTACTTC
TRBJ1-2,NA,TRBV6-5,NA,CASRGYDYGYTF,TGTGCCAGTCGGGGGTACGACTATGGCTACACCTTC
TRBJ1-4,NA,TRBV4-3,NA,CASSQSTVNEKLFF,TGCGCCAGCAGCCAATCGACCGTAAATGAAAAACTGTTTTTT
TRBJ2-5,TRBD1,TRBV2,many,CASSEAGTGQETQYF,TGTGCCAGCAGTGAAGCCGGGACAGGGCAAGAGACCCAGTACTTC
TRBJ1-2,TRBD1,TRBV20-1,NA,CSARGTGAPNYGYTF,TGCAGTGCTAGAGGGACAGGGGCGCCTAACTATGGCTACACCTTC
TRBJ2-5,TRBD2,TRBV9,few,CASSVGSGRAASLQETQYF,TGTGCCAGCAGCGTGGGAAGCGGGAGGGCCGCAAGTCTCCAAGAGACCCAGTACTTC
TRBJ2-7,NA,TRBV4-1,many,CASSQAVGGSYEQYF,TGCGCCAGCAGCCAAGCGGTCGGCGGCTCCTACGAGCAGTACTTC
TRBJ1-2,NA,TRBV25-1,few,CASSSLTEGGYTF,TGTGCCAGCAGTTCCCTGACAGAGGGTGGCTACACCTTC
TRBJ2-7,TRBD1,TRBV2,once,CASSFNRDRVPKQYF,TGTGCCAGCAGTTTTAACCGGGACAGGGTGCCCAAGCAGTACTTC
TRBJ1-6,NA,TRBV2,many,CASSQQGRSYNSPLHF,TGTGCCAGCAGCCAACAGGGACGGTCCTATAATTCACCCCTCCACTTT
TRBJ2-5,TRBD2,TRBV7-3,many,CASSAVRGGKETQYF,TGTGCCAGCAGCGCAGTCCGGGGGGGGAAAGAGACCCAGTACTTC
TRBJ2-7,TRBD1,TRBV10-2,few,CASRGQGFHEQYF,TGCGCCAGCAGAGGACAGGGTTTCCACGAGCAGTACTTC
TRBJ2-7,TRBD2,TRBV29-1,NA,CSVATSGRDEQYF,TGCAGCGTTGCGACTAGCGGGAGGGACGAGCAGTACTTC
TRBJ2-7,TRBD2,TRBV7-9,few,CASSLGVQSGDSSYEQYF,TGTGCCAGCAGCTTAGGTGTCCAAAGCGGGGATTCCTCCTACGAGCAGTACTTC
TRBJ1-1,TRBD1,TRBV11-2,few,CASSNRGRGTEAFF,TGTGCCAGCAGTAACAGGGGGCGGGGGACTGAAGCTTTCTTT
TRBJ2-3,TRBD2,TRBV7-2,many,CASSKRSGVTDTQYF,TGTGCCAGCAGCAAACGTAGCGGGGTCACAGATACGCAGTATTTT
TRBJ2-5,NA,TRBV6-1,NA,CATSLGTDQETQYF,TGTGCCACCTCACTAGGGACGGACCAAGAGACCCAGTACTTC
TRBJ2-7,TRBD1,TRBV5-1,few,CASSLGTGLGAYEQYF,TGCGCCAGCAGCTTGGGGACAGGTTTGGGGGCCTACGAGCAGTACTTC